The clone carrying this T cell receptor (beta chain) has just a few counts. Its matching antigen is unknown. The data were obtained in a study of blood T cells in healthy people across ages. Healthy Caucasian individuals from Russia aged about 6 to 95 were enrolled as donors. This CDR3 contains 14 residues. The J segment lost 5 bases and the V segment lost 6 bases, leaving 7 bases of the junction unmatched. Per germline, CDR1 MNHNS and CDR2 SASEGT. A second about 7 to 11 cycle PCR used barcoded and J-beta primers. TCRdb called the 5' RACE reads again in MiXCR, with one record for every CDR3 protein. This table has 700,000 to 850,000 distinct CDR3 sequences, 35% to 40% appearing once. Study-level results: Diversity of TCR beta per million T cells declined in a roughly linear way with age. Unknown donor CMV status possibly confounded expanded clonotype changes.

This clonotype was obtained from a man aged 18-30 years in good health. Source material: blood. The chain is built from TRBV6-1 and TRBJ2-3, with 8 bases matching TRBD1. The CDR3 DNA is TGTGCCAGCAGCGAGGACAGGGTAAAAGATACGCAGTATTTT. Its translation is CASSEDRVKDTQYF.